These T cell receptor beta chains were read from a single sample in a study of cytomegalovirus exposure and HLA in healthy donors. Profiling relied on immunoSEQ multiplex PCR, and the TCRdb table lists in-frame clones only, not all of them. The sample lists some 40,000 clones; 55% to 75% were seen once. The material sequenced was PBMCs. All receptors come from a man aged 55-75 years in good health and CMV-seropositive. CDR3s include the opening cysteine and the closing phenylalanine or tryptophan. A D gene is named only where the DNA matches it firmly. Only some rows state a clone size, as once, few, many or a class for expanded clones.

TRBJ1-1,TRBD1,TRBV18,NA,TGTGCCAGCTCCATCGGGACAGGGAGTCACACTGAAGCTTTCTTT,CASSIGTGSHTEAFF
TRBJ2-5,NA,TRBV21-1,NA,TGTGCCAGCAGCTCCCGACGGAGGCTGACTAGCGGGAGGAACAAAAACCAAGAGACCCAGTACTTC,CASSSRRRLTSGRNKNQETQYF
TRBJ2-4,NA,TRBV28,NA,TGTGCCAGCAGCCTCAGTGGTGGAGGGATGCTAGCCAAAAACATTCAGTACTTC,CASSLSGGGMLAKNIQYF
TRBJ1-3,TRBD1,TRBV4-1,NA,TGCGCCAGCAGCCAAGGCCCCCAGGGGGCCTCTGGAAACACCATATATTTT,CASSQGPQGASGNTIYF
TRBJ1-5,NA,TRBV19,NA,TGTGCCAGTAGCCGGGATCATCAGCCCCAGCATTTT,CASSRDHQPQHF
TRBJ2-1,TRBD2,TRBV30,NA,TGTGCTAATAGCGGGAGGATGCTCGATGAGCAGTTCTTC,CANSGRMLDEQFF
TRBJ2-1,TRBD2,TRBV7-9,NA,TGTGCCAGCAGCTCCGGGAGCGGGAGGGCCGGTGAGCAGTTCTTC,CASSSGSGRAGEQFF
TRBJ2-7,NA,TRBV7-2,NA,TGTGCCAGCAGCCCCCAGGCGGGGTTTAACTCCTACGAGCAGTACTTC,CASSPQAGFNSYEQYF
TRBJ2-7,TRBD1,TRBV7-2,NA,TGTGCCAGCAGCTCTCACCCCCGGGACAGGGGACCCTACGAGCAGTACTTC,CASSSHPRDRGPYEQYF
TRBJ2-1,NA,TRBV6-1,NA,TGTGCCAGCCGGACGGCAGGGAGGTCCGATGAGCAGTTCTTC,CASRTAGRSDEQFF
TRBJ2-3,TRBD1,TRBV7-8,few,TGTGCCAGCAGCCCATTACAGGGGACGACAGATACGCAGTATTTT,CASSPLQGTTDTQYF
TRBJ2-2,NA,TRBV2,NA,TGTGCCAGCAGTGGGCAGGGAACCGGGGAGCTGTTTTTT,CASSGQGTGELFF
TRBJ2-1,TRBD1,TRBV7-6,few,TGTGCCAGCAGCTCCCCAGCCCTTGGGGACAGGCAAAGGAATGAGCAGTTCTTC,CASSSPALGDRQRNEQFF
TRBJ2-7,TRBD1,TRBV29-1,NA,TGCAGCGTTGGAATCGGGACAGGGGGTAACGAGCAGTACTTC,CSVGIGTGGNEQYF
TRBJ2-1,NA,TRBV5-1,NA,TGCGCCAGCAGCAGGATAGCGGCAGGGAATGAGCAGTTCTTC,CASSRIAAGNEQFF
TRBJ1-5,NA,TRBV19,NA,TGTGCCAGTAGCCCGGACAGATCAATCAGTTCCCAGCATTTT,CASSPDRSISSQHF
TRBJ2-5,TRBD2,TRBV27,few,TGTGCCAGCAGTTCCAGACTAGCGGGCAAGCAAGAGACCCAGTACTTC,CASSSRLAGKQETQYF
TRBJ1-6,TRBD1,TRBV10-3,NA,TGTGCCATCAGTGAGTCGACGACAGGGGGTTCACCCCTCCACTTT,CAISESTTGGSPLHF
TRBJ2-5,NA,TRBV6-1,NA,TGTGCCAGCAGCGAACCCGTGGGCGCCCAGTACTTC,CASSEPVGAQYF
TRBJ2-1,TRBD2,TRBV7-2,NA,TGTGCCAGCAGCCCTAGCGGGAGGGCCGTACGTGAGCAGTTCTTC,CASSPSGRAVREQFF
TRBJ1-2,TRBD1,TRBV18,NA,TGTGCCAGCTCACCACCGCGCCCTGGGACAGTCTATGGCTACACCTTC,CASSPPRPGTVYGYTF
TRBJ2-1,NA,TRBV28,NA,TGTGCCAGCAGTTTGGGCAGGGCATACAATGAGCAGTTCTTC,CASSLGRAYNEQFF
TRBJ2-3,NA,TRBV30,NA,TGTGCCTGGAGGCTCCCCGGGGATACGCAGTATTTT,CAWRLPGDTQYF
TRBJ2-3,NA,TRBV5-5,NA,TGTGCCAGCAGCGTGGCAAGGGGAACCACAGATACGCAGTATTTT,CASSVARGTTDTQYF
TRBJ1-2,TRBD1,TRBV5-6,NA,TGTGCCAGCAGCCAGGACAGGTATTATGGCTACACCTTC,CASSQDRYYGYTF
TRBJ2-3,TRBD2,TRBV11-2,NA,TGTGCCAGCAGCTTGGGACTAAGCACAGATACGCAGTATTTT,CASSLGLSTDTQYF
TRBJ2-2,TRBD1,TRBV9,NA,TGTGCCAGCAGCATGGGGACAGGGATAAACACCGGGGAGCTGTTTTTT,CASSMGTGINTGELFF
TRBJ2-1,NA,TRBV18,NA,TGTGCCAGCTCACCGCCTCGGAGCGGAGCCTACAATGAGCAGTTCTTC,CASSPPRSGAYNEQFF
TRBJ2-4,NA,TRBV28,NA,TGTGCCAGCAGTTTCCGAGACATTCAGTACTTC,CASSFRDIQYF
TRBJ2-7,NA,TRBV7-9,once,TGTGCCAGCAGCTCGGACCCCGGACGGGGATACGAGCAGTACTTC,CASSSDPGRGYEQYF
TRBJ1-5,TRBD1,TRBV2,NA,TGTGCCAGCAGATCTTCGATGACAGGGAATCAGCCCCAGCATTTT,CASRSSMTGNQPQHF
TRBJ2-7,NA,TRBV11-2,NA,TGTGCCAGCAGCTTAATGGCCAGGAAATACGAGCAGTACTTC,CASSLMARKYEQYF
TRBJ2-7,NA,TRBV5-6,NA,TGTGCCAGCAGCTTGGGCCTCTCGCAGCGTCTTTACGAGCAGTACTTC,CASSLGLSQRLYEQYF
TRBJ2-1,TRBD1,TRBV7-8,NA,TGTGCCAGCAGTCAAGACAGGGATGAGCAGTTCTTC,CASSQDRDEQFF
TRBJ2-5,NA,TRBV7-9,NA,TGTGCCAGCAGCCCCGGAGGGCCTGTTCAAGAGACCCAGTACTTC,CASSPGGPVQETQYF
TRBJ2-4,TRBD1,TRBV19,NA,TGTGCCAGTAGACTGACAGGGAATGGCATTCAGTACTTC,CASRLTGNGIQYF
TRBJ2-7,TRBD2,TRBV27,few,TGTGCCAGCAGTAACCTAGCGGGAGCGTCCTACGAGCAGTACTTC,CASSNLAGASYEQYF
TRBJ1-1,NA,TRBV29-1,NA,TGCAGCATCCGGAGGGGAGGGCTCATGAACACTGAAGCTTTCTTT,CSIRRGGLMNTEAFF
TRBJ2-7,TRBD2,TRBV7-9,NA,TGTGCCAGCAGCTTAGACGAGACTAGCGGGAGCTCCTACGAGCAGTACTTC,CASSLDETSGSSYEQYF
TRBJ1-5,NA,TRBV30,NA,TGTGCCTGGTCTTTCCCCGGGACACAAAATCAGCCCCAGCATTTT,CAWSFPGTQNQPQHF
TRBJ2-3,NA,TRBV5-1,NA,TGCGCCAGCTCCTCGGGGACTTACACAGATACGCAGTATTTT,CASSSGTYTDTQYF
TRBJ2-1,TRBD2,TRBV11-2,few,TGTGCCAGCAGCCAAACTAGCGGCTCCTACAATGAGCAGTTCTTC,CASSQTSGSYNEQFF